This record covers a single T cell receptor (beta chain). Its antigen is currently unknown. The data derive from a study of a mutant IDH1 vaccine in newly diagnosed glioma. Study-wide background: Following radiotherapy alone, or alongside temozolomide cycles, vaccination was started after an interval of 4-6 weeks. Study-wide points: Pseudoprogression seemed unrelated to changes in top peripheral T cell clonotypes.

Stated time point: week 35, safety follow-up. Doses comprised 300 ug of mutant IDH1 20-mer peptide each, plus topical imiquimod. There were new WHO grade 3 or 4 astrocytomas in the donors, and these were IDH1-mutant and ATRX-lost. From germline, CDR1 is LNHDA and CDR2 SQIVND (reference sequence). The CDR3 consists of 20 residues. J lost 0 bases, V lost 7 bases, and 13 bases had no gene match. Here immunoSEQ multiplex PCR was the method, and the copy in TCRdb shows in-frame clones only, minus some. The sample records 29,000 or so clones, around 80% being singletons. The TCR comes from a man aged 50 or older with glioma. The sample here was PBMCs, taken from a glioma patient whose treatment included an IDH1 peptide vaccine. The V call is TRBV19, the J call TRBJ2-1; TRBD2 matches 15 bases. This CDR3 is CASTGSPGLAGGRSYNEQFF. In DNA form, the CDR3 reads TGTGCCAGTACCGGCAGTCCGGGACTAGCGGGGGGCCGCTCCTACAATGAGCAGTTCTTC. The variable domain in full, completed from reference TRBV19 and TRBJ2-1, reads DGGITQSPKYLFRKEGQNVTLSCEQNLNHDAMYWYRQDPGQGLRLIYYSQIVNDFQKGDIAEGYSVSREKKESFPLTVTSAQKNPTAFYLCASTGSPGLAGGRSYNEQFFGPGTRLTVL.